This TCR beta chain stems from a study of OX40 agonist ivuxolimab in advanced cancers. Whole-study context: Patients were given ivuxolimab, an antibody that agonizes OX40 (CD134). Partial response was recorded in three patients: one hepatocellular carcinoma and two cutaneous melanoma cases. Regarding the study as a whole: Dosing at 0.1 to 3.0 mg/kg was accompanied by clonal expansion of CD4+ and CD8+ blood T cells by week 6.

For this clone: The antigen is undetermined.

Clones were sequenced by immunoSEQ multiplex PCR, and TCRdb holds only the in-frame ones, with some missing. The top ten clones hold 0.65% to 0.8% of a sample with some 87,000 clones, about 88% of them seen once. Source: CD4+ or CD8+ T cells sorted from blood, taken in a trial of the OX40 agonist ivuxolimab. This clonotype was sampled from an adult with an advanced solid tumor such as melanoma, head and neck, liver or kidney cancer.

The CDR3 DNA is TGCGCCAGCAGCCTTGGGGTGGGGCGGGCCTACGGTGGCTACACCTTC. It yields the protein CASSLGVGRAYGGYTF. The chain employs TRBV4-1 and TRBJ1-2; tentatively, D is TRBD1 (5 bases). The CDR3 spans 16 residues. Germline CDR1 is MGHRA and CDR2 is YSYEKL. Trimming removed 4 bases from V and 7 bases from J, with 22 bases in between.